The sequence of this TCR beta chain was determined in a study of Ad26.COV2.S vaccination and SARS-CoV-2 variants. Study results and limitations: Spike-specific TCR breadth in vaccine recipients exceeded that seen in placebo recipients. Non-spike TCR breadth showed similarity between vaccine and placebo recipients. In TCR breadth and depth analyses, total T cell responses may have been underestimated. Reports say spike-specific CD8+ and CD4+ T cell responses covered substantial breadth after vaccination.

Measured with immunoSEQ multiplex PCR; TCRdb has only the in-frame clones, and not every one. The sample has around 140,000 clones, 86% seen once. A remark on this clone: The antigen is undetermined.

This sequence was found in a human donor who had recovered from COVID-19. The sample was peripheral blood, taken after recovery from COVID-19.

This chain's CDR3 is CASSSEQTGLLSYEQYF. DNA of the CDR3: TGTGCCAGCAGCTCCGAACAGACGGGACTCCTCTCCTACGAGCAGTACTTC. V usage is TRBV5-4 and J usage is TRBJ2-7, with TRBD2 as a possible D gene (6 bases). The CDR3 is made up of 17 amino acids. In germline, CDR1 is SGHNT, CDR2 YYREEE (reference sequence). V dropped 3 bases and J dropped 0 bases, with 19 bases sitting between them.